This T cell receptor (beta chain) was observed in a study of immune characterization of retroperitoneal liposarcoma. TCRdb reanalysed the PCR reads using MiXCR and keeps one entry per CDR3 protein. Among around 19,000 distinct CDR3 sequences listed, 35% to 40% were seen once. The CDR3 length is 19 residues, termini included. Germline-derived CDR1 and CDR2 are SGHVS and FNYEAQ. On this clonotype itself: The limits of the CDR3 on the DNA are not certain, so only TCRdb's listed CDR3 is given.

This chain uses TRBV7-6 with TRBJ2-1; the table's D call, TRBD1, was not checked against the DNA. The clonotype originates from a male donor with retroperitoneal liposarcoma. The sequencing sample was made of blood. The CDR3 reads CASSPPFGAGSRLTVLMTF.